This T cell receptor beta chain stems from a study of CD8+CD57+ T cells in acquired aplastic anemia. Profiling of TCR beta VDJ combinations and CDR3 sequences used genomic DNA as template. TCRdb independently ran MiXCR on the reads; one entry per CDR3 protein. The repertoire has about 190,000 distinct CDR3 sequences, 40% to 50% of them found once; the top ten carry about 8.8%. Those patients picked for sequencing had displayed CD8+CD57+ cell expansion on flow cytometry. CDR1 is WNHNN, CDR2 SYGVQD, per germline (reference sequence). CDR3 length: 15 amino acids. Between the trimmed V and J ends, which lost 0 bases and 1 base, there was a span of 9 bases.

This sequence originates from a human donor with aplastic anemia. What was sequenced was sorted CD4+, CD8+, or CD8+CD57+ T cells (not recorded which) from PBMCs. This chain joins TRBV10-1 and TRBJ2-5; tentatively, D is TRBD2 (6 bases). In nucleotides, the CDR3 is TGCGCCAGCAGTGAGTCGGGGGGAATCCAAGAGACCCAGTACTTC. This sequence encodes CASSESGGIQETQYF.